The rows below give T cell receptor beta chains drawn from one sample of a study of cytomegalovirus exposure and HLA in healthy donors. Data came from immunoSEQ multiplex PCR; TCRdb stores just in-frame clones and leaves some out. The profile covers more than 150,000 clones, with 75% to 85% appearing a single time and about 2.2% taken by the ten largest. The source material was PBMCs. These receptors came from a woman aged 25-40 years in good health and CMV-seronegative. CDR3s include the opening cysteine and the closing phenylalanine or tryptophan. Fields, in order: D gene, CDR3 length, J gene, V gene, clone size, CDR3 DNA, CDR3 protein. A D gene is named only where the DNA matches it firmly. Clone sizes are given selectively: once, few, many, or a class where the clone is expanded.

D gene: -
CDR3 length: 15
J gene: TRBJ2-3
V gene: TRBV4-2
clone size: few
CDR3 DNA: TGTGCCAGCAGCCAAGTTCTTGCTACCACAGATACGCAGTATTTT
CDR3 protein: CASSQVLATTDTQYF

D gene: -
CDR3 length: 15
J gene: TRBJ2-1
V gene: TRBV7-2
clone size: -
CDR3 DNA: TGTGCCAGCAGCCATAGGAGTAGTGTCGCCAATGAGCAGTTCTTC
CDR3 protein: CASSHRSSVANEQFF

D gene: -
CDR3 length: 15
J gene: TRBJ2-2
V gene: TRBV25-1
clone size: -
CDR3 DNA: TGTGCCAGCAGTGAATCTGGACTCTCCACCGGGGAGCTGTTTTTT
CDR3 protein: CASSESGLSTGELFF

D gene: TRBD1
CDR3 length: 11
J gene: TRBJ2-7
V gene: TRBV27
clone size: once
CDR3 DNA: TGTGCCAGCATCATGGGGACAGGCAAGTACTTC
CDR3 protein: CASIMGTGKYF

D gene: -
CDR3 length: 15
J gene: TRBJ1-1
V gene: TRBV7-2
clone size: -
CDR3 DNA: TGTGCCAGCAGCTTAAAGGGGAAGGCGATCACTGAAGCTTTCTTT
CDR3 protein: CASSLKGKAITEAFF

D gene: TRBD1
CDR3 length: 20
J gene: TRBJ1-5
V gene: TRBV2
clone size: -
CDR3 DNA: TGTGCCAGCAGTGAAGCGCTCAAGCGTAGGGACAGGGAAAGCAATCAGCCCCAGCATTTT
CDR3 protein: CASSEALKRRDRESNQPQHF

D gene: -
CDR3 length: 15
J gene: TRBJ2-3
V gene: TRBV7-9
clone size: -
CDR3 DNA: TGTGCCAGCAGCTTACTATCGTCTGGCACAGATACGCAGTATTTT
CDR3 protein: CASSLLSSGTDTQYF

D gene: -
CDR3 length: 14
J gene: TRBJ2-7
V gene: TRBV7-9
clone size: -
CDR3 DNA: TGTGCCAGCAGCTTAGTATCCCGCGTGGTGGAGCAGTACTTC
CDR3 protein: CASSLVSRVVEQYF

D gene: TRBD2
CDR3 length: 16
J gene: TRBJ2-7
V gene: TRBV7-9
clone size: -
CDR3 DNA: TGTGCCAGCGTGTTTGGCGGCGGGGGGGCTCAAGGAGAGCAGTACTTC
CDR3 protein: CASVFGGGGAQGEQYF

D gene: -
CDR3 length: 18
J gene: TRBJ2-7
V gene: TRBV21-1
clone size: few
CDR3 DNA: TGTGCCAGCAGCAAATCGGATCACCGGGACAGGGGTATCTACGAGCAGTACTTC
CDR3 protein: CASSKSDHRDRGIYEQYF

D gene: -
CDR3 length: 14
J gene: TRBJ1-5
V gene: TRBV5-6
clone size: -
CDR3 DNA: TGTGCCAGCAGCCAGGTAGGCGGCAATCAGCCCCAGCATTTT
CDR3 protein: CASSQVGGNQPQHF

D gene: TRBD2
CDR3 length: 17
J gene: TRBJ2-5
V gene: TRBV11-3
clone size: -
CDR3 DNA: TGTGCCAGCAGCTTAGGTGCTAGCGGGAGGGCCCGAGAGACCCAGTACTTC
CDR3 protein: CASSLGASGRARETQYF

D gene: -
CDR3 length: 13
J gene: TRBJ2-2
V gene: TRBV29-1
clone size: -
CDR3 DNA: TGCAGCGTTGAAGAGGGGGGCACCGGGGAGCTGTTTTTT
CDR3 protein: CSVEEGGTGELFF

D gene: -
CDR3 length: 15
J gene: TRBJ2-5
V gene: TRBV2
clone size: -
CDR3 DNA: TGTGCCAGCAGTGAACAAGGGGACTACCAAGAGACCCAGTACTTC
CDR3 protein: CASSEQGDYQETQYF

D gene: TRBD1
CDR3 length: 15
J gene: TRBJ2-1
V gene: TRBV7-2
clone size: -
CDR3 DNA: TGTGCCAGCAGCCTACGAGGACAGGGAAACAATGAGCAGTTCTTC
CDR3 protein: CASSLRGQGNNEQFF

D gene: -
CDR3 length: 15
J gene: TRBJ1-6
V gene: TRBV6-1
clone size: -
CDR3 DNA: TGTGCCAGCACCGTACAGGGATTCGATAATTCACCCCTCCACTTT
CDR3 protein: CASTVQGFDNSPLHF

D gene: TRBD1
CDR3 length: 15
J gene: TRBJ1-1
V gene: TRBV6-4
clone size: -
CDR3 DNA: TGTGCCAGCAGTGACGGGACAGGGGGCAACACTGAAGCTTTCTTT
CDR3 protein: CASSDGTGGNTEAFF

D gene: -
CDR3 length: 14
J gene: TRBJ2-7
V gene: TRBV6-1
clone size: once
CDR3 DNA: TGTGCCAGCAGTCACGCCGGGACAACCTACGAGCAGTACTTC
CDR3 protein: CASSHAGTTYEQYF

D gene: TRBD1
CDR3 length: 14
J gene: TRBJ1-1
V gene: TRBV19
clone size: few
CDR3 DNA: TGTGCCAGTAGTACCCTCACAGGGGGCACTGAAGCTTTCTTT
CDR3 protein: CASSTLTGGTEAFF

D gene: TRBD1
CDR3 length: 14
J gene: TRBJ1-4
V gene: TRBV19
clone size: -
CDR3 DNA: TGTGCCAGTAGTCCCCGGACAGGGGTTGAAAAACTGTTTTTT
CDR3 protein: CASSPRTGVEKLFF

D gene: -
CDR3 length: 13
J gene: TRBJ1-5
V gene: TRBV28
clone size: once
CDR3 DNA: TGTGCCAGCAGTCCTACAGGGAATCAGCCCCAGCATTTT
CDR3 protein: CASSPTGNQPQHF

D gene: TRBD2
CDR3 length: 14
J gene: TRBJ2-3
V gene: TRBV6-6
clone size: -
CDR3 DNA: TGTGCCGTCCGGGGGGGGATTTATACAGATACGCAGTATTTT
CDR3 protein: CAVRGGIYTDTQYF

D gene: -
CDR3 length: 12
J gene: TRBJ2-5
V gene: TRBV2
clone size: -
CDR3 DNA: TGTGCCAGCAGTGGACAGCAAGAGACCCAGTACTTC
CDR3 protein: CASSGQQETQYF

D gene: TRBD2
CDR3 length: 16
J gene: TRBJ2-1
V gene: TRBV19
clone size: once
CDR3 DNA: TGTGCCAGTAGTCCCCTAGCGGGAGAAGCCTACAATGAGCAGTTCTTC
CDR3 protein: CASSPLAGEAYNEQFF

D gene: -
CDR3 length: 11
J gene: TRBJ2-7
V gene: TRBV7-8
clone size: -
CDR3 DNA: TGTGCCAGCAGCGCGTTCTACGAGCAGTACTTC
CDR3 protein: CASSAFYEQYF

D gene: TRBD2
CDR3 length: 16
J gene: TRBJ2-7
V gene: TRBV7-6
clone size: -
CDR3 DNA: TGTGCCAGCAGCTTAGTCCCTAGCGGGAGCTCCTACGAGCAGTACTTC
CDR3 protein: CASSLVPSGSSYEQYF

D gene: TRBD1
CDR3 length: 14
J gene: TRBJ2-1
V gene: TRBV5-1
clone size: -
CDR3 DNA: TGCGCCAGCAGCTGGGGGACAGGGCTAGGTGAGCAGTTCTTC
CDR3 protein: CASSWGTGLGEQFF

D gene: -
CDR3 length: 14
J gene: TRBJ2-1
V gene: TRBV28
clone size: -
CDR3 DNA: TGTGCCAGCAGTTTAACTCCCCCGGACAATGAGCAGTTCTTC
CDR3 protein: CASSLTPPDNEQFF

D gene: -
CDR3 length: 13
J gene: TRBJ1-2
V gene: TRBV6-5
clone size: -
CDR3 DNA: TGTGCCAGCAGTTACCGGGACAACGCTGGCTACACCTTC
CDR3 protein: CASSYRDNAGYTF

D gene: TRBD2
CDR3 length: 16
J gene: TRBJ2-2
V gene: TRBV28
clone size: -
CDR3 DNA: TGTGCCAGCAGTCCTAGCGGGGGGGCCAGCACCGGGGAGCTGTTTTTT
CDR3 protein: CASSPSGGASTGELFF

D gene: -
CDR3 length: 13
J gene: TRBJ2-7
V gene: TRBV27
clone size: -
CDR3 DNA: TGTGCCAGCAGTTTATCAAGTTTAGACGAGCAGTACTTC
CDR3 protein: CASSLSSLDEQYF

D gene: TRBD1
CDR3 length: 13
J gene: TRBJ2-7
V gene: TRBV7-2
clone size: -
CDR3 DNA: TGTGCCAGCAGCTTAGACAGGGGTAATGAGCAGTACTTC
CDR3 protein: CASSLDRGNEQYF

D gene: -
CDR3 length: 16
J gene: TRBJ2-5
V gene: TRBV15
clone size: once
CDR3 DNA: TGTGCCACCAGCAGAGATGCGGCAGGGGCCCAAGAGACCCAGTACTTC
CDR3 protein: CATSRDAAGAQETQYF

D gene: TRBD2
CDR3 length: 17
J gene: TRBJ2-1
V gene: TRBV5-8
clone size: -
CDR3 DNA: TGTGCCAGCAGCCGGAAAACTAGCGGGAGGATTTACAATGAGCAGTTCTTC
CDR3 protein: CASSRKTSGRIYNEQFF

D gene: TRBD2
CDR3 length: 14
J gene: TRBJ2-3
V gene: TRBV9
clone size: -
CDR3 DNA: TGTGCCAGCAGCGCAGCGGGGGGGCCGGATACGCAGTATTTT
CDR3 protein: CASSAAGGPDTQYF

D gene: TRBD1
CDR3 length: 13
J gene: TRBJ1-1
V gene: TRBV29-1
clone size: few
CDR3 DNA: TGCAGCGAAAACAGGGGATGGGACACTGAAGCTTTCTTT
CDR3 protein: CSENRGWDTEAFF

D gene: TRBD2
CDR3 length: 14
J gene: TRBJ2-7
V gene: TRBV7-2
clone size: once
CDR3 DNA: TGTGCCAGCAGCTTAGTAGCGGGAGTTCGTGAGCAGTACTTC
CDR3 protein: CASSLVAGVREQYF

D gene: -
CDR3 length: 12
J gene: TRBJ2-7
V gene: TRBV2
clone size: -
CDR3 DNA: TGTGCCAGCGGGGGCGCGATCTACGAGCAGTACTTC
CDR3 protein: CASGGAIYEQYF

D gene: -
CDR3 length: 16
J gene: TRBJ2-7
V gene: TRBV4-3
clone size: few
CDR3 DNA: TGCGCCAGCAGCCAAGATCGAGGGGGAGGGCCAGACGAGCAGTACTTC
CDR3 protein: CASSQDRGGGPDEQYF

D gene: TRBD1
CDR3 length: 15
J gene: TRBJ2-1
V gene: TRBV6-5
clone size: -
CDR3 DNA: TGTGCCAGCAGTCGTACAGGGGGCGCGGTTAATGAGCAGTTCTTC
CDR3 protein: CASSRTGGAVNEQFF

D gene: -
CDR3 length: 14
J gene: TRBJ1-1
V gene: TRBV11-1
clone size: -
CDR3 DNA: TGTGCCAGCAGCTTAGGTGGCGGGGTCACTGAAGCTTTCTTT
CDR3 protein: CASSLGGGVTEAFF

D gene: -
CDR3 length: 14
J gene: TRBJ1-4
V gene: TRBV7-2
clone size: -
CDR3 DNA: TGTGCCAGCAGCGTGGGGGGGAATAATGAAAAACTGTTTTTT
CDR3 protein: CASSVGGNNEKLFF

D gene: TRBD1
CDR3 length: 16
J gene: TRBJ1-4
V gene: TRBV9
clone size: once
CDR3 DNA: TGTGCCAGCAGCGCCAGAGGACAGGGAAATAATGAAAAACTGTTTTTT
CDR3 protein: CASSARGQGNNEKLFF

D gene: -
CDR3 length: 15
J gene: TRBJ2-3
V gene: TRBV4-3
clone size: -
CDR3 DNA: TGCGCCAGCAGCCAAGGCTACCTCAGGGCAGATACGCAGTATTTT
CDR3 protein: CASSQGYLRADTQYF

D gene: TRBD1
CDR3 length: 15
J gene: TRBJ2-7
V gene: TRBV4-1
clone size: -
CDR3 DNA: TGCGCCAGCAGCCCGACAGGGCTTGGCTCCTACGAGCAGTACTTC
CDR3 protein: CASSPTGLGSYEQYF

D gene: -
CDR3 length: 13
J gene: TRBJ1-6
V gene: TRBV28
clone size: -
CDR3 DNA: TGTGCCAGCATGACAGCAAATAATTCACCCCTCCACTTT
CDR3 protein: CASMTANNSPLHF